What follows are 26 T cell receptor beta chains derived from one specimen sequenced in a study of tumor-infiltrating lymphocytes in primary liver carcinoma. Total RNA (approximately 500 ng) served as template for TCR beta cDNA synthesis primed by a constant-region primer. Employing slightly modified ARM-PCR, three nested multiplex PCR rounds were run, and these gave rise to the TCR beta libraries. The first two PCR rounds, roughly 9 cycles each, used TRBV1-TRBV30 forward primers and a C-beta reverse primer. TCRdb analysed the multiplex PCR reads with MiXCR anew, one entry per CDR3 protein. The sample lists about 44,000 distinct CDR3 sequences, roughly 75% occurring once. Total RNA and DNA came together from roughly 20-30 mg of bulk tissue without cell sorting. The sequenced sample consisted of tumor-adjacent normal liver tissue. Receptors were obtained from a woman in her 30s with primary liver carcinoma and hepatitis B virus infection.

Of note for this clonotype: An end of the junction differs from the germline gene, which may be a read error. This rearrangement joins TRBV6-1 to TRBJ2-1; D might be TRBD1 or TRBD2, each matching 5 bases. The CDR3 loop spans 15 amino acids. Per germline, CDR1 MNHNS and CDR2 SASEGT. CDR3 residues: CTSSERIGEYDEQFF. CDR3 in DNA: TGTACCAGCAGTGAAAGGATAGGGGAGTACGATGAGCAGTTCTTT.

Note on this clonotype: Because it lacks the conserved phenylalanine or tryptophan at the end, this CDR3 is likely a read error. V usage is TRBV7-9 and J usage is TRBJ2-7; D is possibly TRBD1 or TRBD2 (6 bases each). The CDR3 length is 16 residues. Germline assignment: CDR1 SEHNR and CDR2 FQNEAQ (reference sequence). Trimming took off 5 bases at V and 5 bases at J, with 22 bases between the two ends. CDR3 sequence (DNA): TGTGCCAGCAGCCCCAAACCGGGGGCCGGTCATAACGAGCAGTACTCC. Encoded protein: CASSPKPGAGHNEQYS.

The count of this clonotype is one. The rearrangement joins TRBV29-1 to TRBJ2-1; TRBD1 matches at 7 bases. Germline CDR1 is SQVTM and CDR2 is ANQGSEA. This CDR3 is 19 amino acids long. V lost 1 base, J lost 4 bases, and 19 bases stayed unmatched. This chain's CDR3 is CSVEVPSSRDSLGYNEQFF. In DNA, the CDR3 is TGCAGCGTTGAAGTTCCTTCTTCCCGGGACAGTTTAGGGTACAATGAGCAGTTCTTC.

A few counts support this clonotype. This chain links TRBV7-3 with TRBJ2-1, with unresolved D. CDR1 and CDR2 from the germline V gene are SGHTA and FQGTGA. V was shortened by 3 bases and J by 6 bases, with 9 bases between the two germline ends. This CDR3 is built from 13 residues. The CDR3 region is CASSLSGSNEQFF. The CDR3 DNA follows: TGTGCCAGCAGCTTGTCGGGCTCCAATGAGCAGTTCTTC.

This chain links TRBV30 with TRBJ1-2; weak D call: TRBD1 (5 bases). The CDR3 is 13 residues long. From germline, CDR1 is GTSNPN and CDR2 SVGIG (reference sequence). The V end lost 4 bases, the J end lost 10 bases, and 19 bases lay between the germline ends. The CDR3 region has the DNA TGTGCCTGGACCTGGGGGAGTGGGATTGACTACACCTTC. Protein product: CAWTWGSGIDYTF.

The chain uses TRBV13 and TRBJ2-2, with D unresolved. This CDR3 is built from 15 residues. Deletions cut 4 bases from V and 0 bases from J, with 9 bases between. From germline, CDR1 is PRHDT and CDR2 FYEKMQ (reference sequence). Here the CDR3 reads CASSSQIANTGELFF. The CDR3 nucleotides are TGTGCCAGCAGCTCCCAGATAGCGAACACCGGGGAGCTGTTTTTT.

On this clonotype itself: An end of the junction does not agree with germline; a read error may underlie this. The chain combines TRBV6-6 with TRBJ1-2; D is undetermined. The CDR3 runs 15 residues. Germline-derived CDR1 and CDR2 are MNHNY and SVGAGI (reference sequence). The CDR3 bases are TGTGCTAGCAGTTACTCGGGTGTGGAACCCCATGGCTACACCTTC. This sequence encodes CASSYSGVEPHGYTF.

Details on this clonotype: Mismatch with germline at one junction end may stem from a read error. CDR3 nucleotides: TGTGCCGGCAGTGAAGCATTGGCGGGAGGGGCGAACACCGGTGAGCTGTTTTTT. It encodes CAGSEALAGGANTGELFF. The V call is TRBV6-1, the J call TRBJ2-2; 9 positions agree with TRBD2. Germline assignment: CDR1 MNHNS and CDR2 SASEGT. This CDR3 region has 18 residues.

The CDR3 reads CASSPGPNVNYGYTF. The CDR3 DNA reads as TGTGCCAGCTCACCGGGACCGAATGTTAACTATGGCTACACCTTC. The chain joins TRBV18 to TRBJ1-2; tentative D call: TRBD1 (5 bases). Germline lookup yields CDR1 KGHSH and CDR2 LQKENI. Trimming left V 3 bases short and J 1 base short, with 12 bases between. The CDR3 is 15 residues long.

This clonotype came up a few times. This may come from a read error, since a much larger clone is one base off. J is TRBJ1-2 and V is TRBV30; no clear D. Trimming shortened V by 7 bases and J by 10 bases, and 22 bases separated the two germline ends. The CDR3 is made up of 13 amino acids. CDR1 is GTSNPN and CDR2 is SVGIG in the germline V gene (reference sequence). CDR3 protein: CASSLGRTHDYTF. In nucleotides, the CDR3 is TGTGCCTCCAGCCTGGGCAGGACCCATGACTACACCTTC.

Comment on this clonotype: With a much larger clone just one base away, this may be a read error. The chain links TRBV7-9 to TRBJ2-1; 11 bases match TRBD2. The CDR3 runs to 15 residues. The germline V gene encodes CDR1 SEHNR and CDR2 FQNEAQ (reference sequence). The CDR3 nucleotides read TGTACCAGCAGCTTAGCGGGAGGGATCTACAATGAGCAGTTCTTC. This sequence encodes CTSSLAGGIYNEQFF.

The CDR3 region has the DNA TGTGCCAGCAGCCTCACTAGCGGGAGTGTCTACGAGCAGTACTTC. This sequence encodes CASSLTSGSVYEQYF. This chain uses TRBV5-6 with TRBJ2-7; 11 bases are a match to TRBD2. The CDR3 spans 15 residues. Germline loops: CDR1 SGHDT, CDR2 YYEEEE. Losses at the gene ends were 4 bases for V and 3 bases for J; bases not matched to a gene: 6.

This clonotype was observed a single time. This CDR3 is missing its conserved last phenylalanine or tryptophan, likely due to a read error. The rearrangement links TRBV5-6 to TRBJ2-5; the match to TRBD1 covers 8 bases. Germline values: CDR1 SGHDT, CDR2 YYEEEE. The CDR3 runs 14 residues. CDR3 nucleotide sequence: TGTGCCAGCAGTTTGGGGACAGGAGGAGTGACCCAGTACTTA. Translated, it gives CASSLGTGGVTQYL.

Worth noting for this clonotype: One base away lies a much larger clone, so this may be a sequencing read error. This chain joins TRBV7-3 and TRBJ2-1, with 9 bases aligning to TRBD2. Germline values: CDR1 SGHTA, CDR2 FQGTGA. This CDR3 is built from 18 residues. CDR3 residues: CASSLFFGAGGPYSEQFF. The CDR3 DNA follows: TGTGCCAGCAGCTTATTCTTCGGAGCGGGAGGCCCTTACAGTGAGCAGTTCTTC.

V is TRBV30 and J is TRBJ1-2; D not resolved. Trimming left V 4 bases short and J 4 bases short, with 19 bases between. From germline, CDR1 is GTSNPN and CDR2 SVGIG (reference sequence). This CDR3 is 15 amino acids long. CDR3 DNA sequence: TGTGCCTGGAATACTAGTCGAGGTAGAGTCTATGGCTACACCTTC. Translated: CAWNTSRGRVYGYTF.

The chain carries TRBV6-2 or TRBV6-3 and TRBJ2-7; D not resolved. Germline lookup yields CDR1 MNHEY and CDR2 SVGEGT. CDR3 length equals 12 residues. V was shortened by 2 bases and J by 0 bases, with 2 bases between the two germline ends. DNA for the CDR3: TGTGCCAGCAGTTACGCCTCCTACGAGCAGTACTTC. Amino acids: CASSYASYEQYF.

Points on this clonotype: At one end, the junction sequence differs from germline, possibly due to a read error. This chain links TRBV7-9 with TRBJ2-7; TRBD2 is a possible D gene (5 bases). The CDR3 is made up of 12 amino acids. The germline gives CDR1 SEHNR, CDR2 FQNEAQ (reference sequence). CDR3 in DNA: TGTGCCAGCAGTCCCGGGGTCTACGAGCAGTGCTTC. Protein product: CASSPGVYEQCF.

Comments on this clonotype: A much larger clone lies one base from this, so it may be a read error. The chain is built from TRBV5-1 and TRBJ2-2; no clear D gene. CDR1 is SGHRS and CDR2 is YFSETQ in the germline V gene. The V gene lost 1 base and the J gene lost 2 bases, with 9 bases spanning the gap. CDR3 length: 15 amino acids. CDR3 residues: CASSLNNANTGELFF. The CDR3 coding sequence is TGCGCCAGCAGCTTGAATAACGCCAACACCGGGGAGCTGTTTTTT.

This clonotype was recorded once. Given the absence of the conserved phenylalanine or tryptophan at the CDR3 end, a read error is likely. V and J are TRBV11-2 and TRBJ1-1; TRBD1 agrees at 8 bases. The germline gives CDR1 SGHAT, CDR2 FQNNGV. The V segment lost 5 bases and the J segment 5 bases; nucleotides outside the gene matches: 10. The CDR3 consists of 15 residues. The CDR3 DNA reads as TGTGCCAGCAGCCCCAGGACAGGGTGGGGTACTGAAGCTTTCCTT. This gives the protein CASSPRTGWGTEAFL.

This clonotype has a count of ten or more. The chain's CDR3 is CASSVDGQAFF. The CDR3 region has the DNA TGCGCCAGCAGCGTAGACGGGCAAGCTTTCTTT. V gene TRBV5-1 combines with J gene TRBJ1-1; D gene unclear. The V gene lost 4 bases and the J gene lost 9 bases, with 10 bases spanning the gap. The CDR3 sequence is 11 residues long. Germline CDR1 reads SGHRS; CDR2 reads YFSETQ.

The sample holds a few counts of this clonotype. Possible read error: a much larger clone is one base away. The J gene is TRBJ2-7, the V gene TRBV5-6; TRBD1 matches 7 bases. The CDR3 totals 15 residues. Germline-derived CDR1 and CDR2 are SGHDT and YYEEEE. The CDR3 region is CACSFIGGLSYEQYF. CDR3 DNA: TGTGCCTGCAGCTTTATAGGGGGCTTATCCTACGAGCAGTACTTC.

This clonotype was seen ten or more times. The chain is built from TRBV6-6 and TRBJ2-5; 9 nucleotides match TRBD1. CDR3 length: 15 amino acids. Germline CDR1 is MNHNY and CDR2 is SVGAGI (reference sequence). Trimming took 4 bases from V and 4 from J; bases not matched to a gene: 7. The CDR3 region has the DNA TGTGCCAGCAGTTCATCGGGACAGGGCCCAGAGACCCAGTACTTC. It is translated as CASSSSGQGPETQYF.

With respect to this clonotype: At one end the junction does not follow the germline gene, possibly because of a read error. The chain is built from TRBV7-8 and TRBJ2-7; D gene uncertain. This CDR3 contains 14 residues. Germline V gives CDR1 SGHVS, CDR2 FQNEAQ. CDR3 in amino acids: CPRSSLSAPCEQYF. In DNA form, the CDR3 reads TGTCCCAGGAGCTCGCTCTCGGCACCCTGCGAGCAGTACTTC. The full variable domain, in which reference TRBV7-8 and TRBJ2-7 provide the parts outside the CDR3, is GAGVSQSPRYKVAKRGQDVALRCDPISGHVSLFWYQQALGQGPEFLTYFQNEAQLDKSGLPSDRFFAERPEGSVSTLKIQRTQQEDSAVYLCPRSSLSAPCEQYFGPGTRLTVT.

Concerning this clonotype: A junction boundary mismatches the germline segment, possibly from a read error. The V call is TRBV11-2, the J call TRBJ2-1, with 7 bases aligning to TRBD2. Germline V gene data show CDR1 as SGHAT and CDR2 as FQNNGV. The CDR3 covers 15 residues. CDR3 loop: CASSLVGGTYNEEFF. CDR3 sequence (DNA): TGTGCCAGCAGCTTAGTGGGGGGGACCTACAATGAGGAGTTCTTC.

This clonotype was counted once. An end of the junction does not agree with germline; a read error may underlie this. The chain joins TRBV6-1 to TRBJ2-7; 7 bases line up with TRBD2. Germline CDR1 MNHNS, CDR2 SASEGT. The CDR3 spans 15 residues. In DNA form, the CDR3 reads TGTGCCAGCAGTGAACGGGGGGAACTCTCCTACAAGCAATACTTC. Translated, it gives CASSERGELSYKQYF.

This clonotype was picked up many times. The CDR3 sequence: CASRNDRLTYTGELFF. In DNA form, the CDR3 reads TGTGCCAGCAGAAATGACAGGCTAACCTACACCGGGGAGCTGTTTTTT. J is TRBJ2-2 and V is TRBV5-6; D may be TRBD1 (6 bases). With 5 bases removed from V and 3 bases from J, the gap between germline ends came to 17 bases. Germline-derived CDR1 and CDR2 are SGHDT and YYEEEE. This CDR3 is built from 16 residues.